The rows below give T cell receptor beta chains drawn from one sample of a study of cytomegalovirus exposure and HLA in healthy donors. TCRdb's table, derived via immunoSEQ multiplex PCR, lists solely in-frame clones and lacks some. In the table there are 95,000 to 100,000 clones, approximately 79% of which are singletons. The source material was PBMCs. The receptor set was obtained from a male donor in good health and CMV-seronegative. CDR3s include the opening cysteine and the closing phenylalanine or tryptophan. Each record gives: D gene, V gene, J gene, clone size, CDR3 protein, CDR3 DNA. A D gene is named only where the DNA matches it firmly. The size field is filled for only some rows; it gives once, few, many or a size class.

TRBD2	TRBV28	TRBJ2-1	NA	CASSFLRGGYNEQFF	TGTGCCAGCAGTTTTCTCCGGGGGGGCTACAATGAGCAGTTCTTC
TRBD1	TRBV6-5	TRBJ2-3	NA	CASRRQGPGTQYF	TGTGCCAGCAGACGACAGGGCCCCGGTACGCAGTATTTT
NA	TRBV6-5	TRBJ1-4	NA	CASSIRGEKLFF	TGTGCCAGCAGTATTAGAGGGGAAAAACTGTTTTTT
NA	TRBV27	TRBJ2-1	few	CASSLLLLAPYNEQFF	TGTGCCAGCAGTTTATTGTTACTAGCACCCTACAATGAGCAGTTCTTC
NA	TRBV27	TRBJ2-1	NA	CASSLNRYEQFF	TGTGCCAGCAGTTTAAACCGGTATGAGCAGTTCTTC
NA	TRBV7-8	TRBJ2-1	NA	CASSPSDGSSYNEQFF	TGTGCCAGCAGCCCCTCCGACGGGAGCTCCTACAATGAGCAGTTCTTC
TRBD2	TRBV6-6	TRBJ2-1	NA	CAHGTGREWNEQFF	TGTGCCCACGGGACGGGGCGGGAGTGGAATGAGCAGTTCTTC
NA	TRBV27	TRBJ1-1	NA	CASSRPGCEAFF	TGTGCCAGCAGTCGACCAGGGTGCGAAGCTTTCTTT
NA	TRBV5-1	TRBJ1-1	NA	CASSYDSSRLRTEAFF	TGCGCCAGCAGCTACGACTCGTCTAGGTTGAGGACTGAAGCTTTCTTT
TRBD1	TRBV6-1	TRBJ2-7	NA	CASSDYRITGTAYEQYF	TGTGCCAGCAGTGATTATCGTATCACCGGGACAGCCTACGAGCAGTACTTC
NA	TRBV27	TRBJ2-6	few	CASSPQISGANVLTF	TGTGCCAGCAGTCCACAAATCTCTGGGGCCAACGTCCTGACTTTC
NA	TRBV28	TRBJ1-5	once	CASTYGGGERNQPQHF	TGTGCCAGCACCTATGGAGGCGGGGAACGCAATCAGCCCCAGCATTTT
NA	TRBV28	TRBJ2-3	once	CASSPRLTTDTQYF	TGTGCCAGCAGTCCCCGACTTACCACAGATACGCAGTATTTT
TRBD1	TRBV6-1	TRBJ1-1	NA	CASSLTGGRPEAFF	TGTGCCAGCAGTTTAACAGGGGGCCGCCCAGAAGCTTTCTTT
NA	TRBV5-1	TRBJ1-2	NA	CAIQGRGGGYTF	TGCGCCATCCAAGGCAGGGGTGGCGGCTACACCTTC
NA	TRBV5-1	TRBJ1-1	NA	CASSLDRGIEAFF	TGCGCCAGCAGCTTGGACCGGGGAATTGAAGCTTTCTTT
TRBD1	TRBV7-8	TRBJ1-2	NA	CASSQGQGVCGYTF	TGTGCCAGCAGCCAAGGACAGGGGGTTTGTGGCTACACCTTC
NA	TRBV7-9	TRBJ1-1	NA	CASSFGAEAFF	TGTGCCAGCAGCTTCGGGGCTGAAGCTTTCTTT
TRBD2	TRBV7-2	TRBJ2-1	NA	CASSLALAVPSYNEQFF	TGTGCCAGCAGCTTAGCACTAGCGGTCCCCTCCTACAATGAGCAGTTCTTC
NA	TRBV7-3	TRBJ2-7	NA	CASSRGGTYEQYF	TGTGCCAGCAGCAGGGGCGGAACCTACGAGCAGTACTTC
TRBD1	TRBV5-4	TRBJ1-4	few	CASSPSYGTVFDEKLFF	TGTGCCAGCAGCCCAAGCTACGGGACAGTGTTTGATGAAAAACTGTTTTTT
NA	TRBV30	TRBJ2-7	NA	CAWSALVSYEQYF	TGTGCCTGGAGTGCCCTAGTCTCCTACGAGCAGTACTTC
NA	TRBV5-6	TRBJ1-5	NA	CASSLRASNQPQHF	TGTGCCAGCAGCTTACGAGCCTCCAATCAGCCCCAGCATTTT
NA	TRBV7-8	TRBJ2-7	few	CASSSETSSSSYEQYF	TGTGCCAGCAGCTCCGAGACTAGTTCAAGCTCCTACGAGCAGTACTTC
TRBD2	TRBV27	TRBJ2-3	NA	CASSLLAGGFPDTQYF	TGTGCCAGCAGTTTATTGGCGGGAGGGTTCCCAGATACGCAGTATTTT
NA	TRBV28	TRBJ1-2	NA	CASCSGTWYGYTF	TGTGCCAGCTGTTCCGGGACATGGTATGGCTACACCTTC
TRBD2	TRBV28	TRBJ2-1	NA	CASRDGLAGSYNEQFF	TGTGCCAGCAGAGATGGACTAGCGGGCTCCTACAATGAGCAGTTCTTC
TRBD2	TRBV25-1	TRBJ2-7	NA	CASNPNGLAGSYEQYF	TGTGCCAGCAACCCGAATGGGTTAGCGGGATCCTACGAGCAGTACTTC
NA	TRBV7-7	TRBJ2-1	NA	CASSLDSNNEQFF	TGTGCCAGCAGCTTAGACAGCAACAATGAGCAGTTCTTC
NA	TRBV6-5	TRBJ2-5	NA	CASSYGAGWAQYF	TGTGCCAGCAGTTACGGGGCCGGGTGGGCCCAGTACTTC
NA	TRBV7-7	TRBJ2-3	NA	CASSLTGLSTDTQYF	TGTGCCAGCAGCTTAACAGGGCTTAGCACAGATACGCAGTATTTT
TRBD1	TRBV4-1	TRBJ1-1	NA	CASSHPKEQGAFMNTEAFF	TGCGCCAGCAGCCATCCCAAGGAACAGGGGGCTTTTATGAACACTGAAGCTTTCTTT
NA	TRBV5-6	TRBJ2-7	NA	CASSINGHEQYF	TGTGCCAGCAGTATAAATGGCCACGAGCAGTACTTC
TRBD1	TRBV5-6	TRBJ2-3	NA	CASSMVAGQGTDTQYF	TGTGCCAGCAGCATGGTAGCAGGACAGGGCACAGATACGCAGTATTTT
TRBD1	TRBV5-4	TRBJ2-7	NA	CASSSTGQGPRSSYEQYF	TGTGCCAGCAGCTCAACGGGACAGGGGCCCCGTAGCTCCTACGAGCAGTACTTC